This entry concerns a single TCR beta chain. No antigen is known for it. No base qualities exist here, and no much larger clone lies one base off it. Libraries came from multiplex PCR. TCRdb names Illumina HiSeq 4000 as the instrument used. CDR3 regions were amplified by Arm-PCR with iRepertoire HTBI primers to construct TCR beta libraries. Before sequencing, the PCR products went through gel purification. The authors' analysis ran thus. A total of fewer than 80 TRBV and under 15 TRBJ segments were identified across samples and were used for gene usage analysis of CDR3 amino acid clonotypes. COPE and FqMerger were used to merge filtered high-quality paired reads into contigs. BLAST was used to align contigs to the IMGT TRBV, TRBD and TRBJ reference genes, and CDR3 was defined following IMGT. Any clonotype with a frequency above 0.1% was classified as a highly expanded clone. Repertoire diversity was measured by Shannon entropy, and V-J evenness by the Gini coefficient. A clonotype found in more than one individual was treated as public. TCRdb reprocessing: public reads trimmed at Q25 with fastp, clones called with MiXCR, in-frame beta chains kept. All rows with the same CDR3 protein become a single entry with the most common DNA and genes. None of the V and J calls come from the authors' own analysis; TCRdb made them. The sample yields roughly 500,000 distinct CDR3 sequences; about 13% were counted once. The ten largest make up 8.5% to 10% of the sample.

Interpreted using the paper, the time point label stands for: newly diagnosed GD, antithyroid drugs for less than 3 months. RNA was extracted from PBMCs in TRIzol for both TCR sequencing and RNA sequencing. The diagnosis of Graves' disease followed American Thyroid Association guidelines. Recruitment of patients was carried out at an endocrinology department in Xi'an, China. Each patient gave approximately 9.7 milliliters of peripheral blood, collected in an EDTA anticoagulant tube. Ficoll Paque Plus density gradient separation was used to isolate PBMCs, and no further T cell sorting was done. An Agilent 2100 Bioanalyzer and agarose gel were used to check RNA quality, while a NanoDrop 2000 measured RNA concentration. This entry belongs to a study of regulatory T cells in long-lasting Graves disease (dated by TCRdb to the early 2020s). For the study in its entirety: Newly diagnosed Graves' disease patients had taken antithyroid drugs for less than 3 months. Patients with persistent Graves' disease were compared with patients with newly diagnosed Graves' disease using TCR sequencing and RNA sequencing of peripheral blood. A total of around 35 samples were covered by TCR sequencing, comprising about 13 persistent and 20 or so newly diagnosed Graves' disease patients. The study was registered as a clinical trial and conducted in China.

Here is what the overall study found, with its caveats: Compared with newly diagnosed patients, persistent Graves' disease patients had lower TCR Shannon entropy and fewer highly expanded clones, which suggests clonal expansion. Sequencing and analysis were restricted to the TCR beta chain. TRBV28, TRBJ1-2 and TRBJ2-5 were preferentially used in persistent disease, while TRBV20-1 and TRBJ2-1 were favored in newly diagnosed disease. Because the primary lesion, thyroid tissue, could not be accessed, the study looked at peripheral blood alone. Persistent patients shared more public clonotypes among themselves (around 2,700) than newly diagnosed patients did (more than 950). The small sample size was acknowledged by the authors as a limitation that may reduce accuracy.

Including cysteine and phenylalanine, the CDR3 has 15 amino acids. Of the read, only the CDR3 DNA is kept; its 45 bases are in frame from base 1. Trimming at the junction amounts to 6 bases on V and 4 bases on J, and the germline ends lie 16 bases apart. This sample was also put to use in a study of T cells in Graves' hyperthyroidism and ophthalmopathy. From the second report: Stable Graves' hyperthyroidism was defined as the absence of progression to ophthalmopathy over 18 months of follow-up. The hyperthyroidism patients were between 18 and 65 years old and newly diagnosed, with a disease duration of less than 2 months. The study excluded patients with uncontrolled infections, other autoimmune diseases, pregnancy or lactation. Diagnoses were based on clinical symptoms, serum thyroxine and TRAb, thyroid ultrasound and orbital computed tomography. The first round of RT-PCR for the TCR CDR3 was performed with the HTBI primer set and the Qiagen OneStep RT-PCR kit. Most expanded thyroid clonotypes (frequency above 0.001) were also found in blood, which suggests that blood repertoires may mirror thyroid immune responses. A model built on a 13 V-J signature distinguished ophthalmopathy from stable hyperthyroidism, reaching 85% to 90% sensitivity and under 84% specificity in cross-validation and 80%/75% in testing. In validation, the model predicted progression to ophthalmopathy a median of about 6.8 months before onset, with around 70% sensitivity and roughly 79% specificity. To identify TCR V-J signatures that set the groups apart, the researchers used a discovery cohort of about a hundred patients, made up of 40 to 45 with Graves' ophthalmopathy and around 58 with stable Graves' hyperthyroidism. Whether ophthalmopathy could be predicted prospectively was tested in an independent validation cohort made up of roughly 19 hyperthyroidism patients plus 17 patients who later progressed to ophthalmopathy. For training and testing, the approximately 92 patients in the discovery cohort were randomly divided in a 7:3 ratio. Thyroid tissue and blood T-cell repertoires from six Graves' hyperthyroidism patients were also compared in the study. After sampling, hyperthyroidism patients received methimazole starting at 30 mg daily, and ophthalmopathy patients received high-dose intravenous methylprednisolone. The libraries were constructed in a second round of multiplex PCR and then size-selected and purified. Paired-end sequencing of the libraries was performed with 100 bp reads on an Illumina HiSeq2000. SOAPnuke was used to process the raw data, removing reads that contained adapters or uncalled bases, had a mean Phred below 15, or lacked an exact match to the constant primer or identifier. COPE v1.2.5 was used to merge high-quality paired reads, and clonotypes were defined as unique nucleotide sequences. MiTCR v1.1 was used to align clonotypes to the IMGT TRBV, TRBD and TRBJ reference segments. The analysis included only V-J combinations with a frequency above 0.0001, which together covered roughly 99% of the repertoires. A TCS score was defined as the ratio of F50 (clonal expansion) to E x V (chaos), with BLOSUM62-based TCRdist applied between CDR3 peptides within each V-J. Welch's t-statistics and random forest reduced just over 500 V-J features to about 13, which were used in a naive Bayes classifier (R e1071). Sample size was not statistically predetermined, and blinding of investigators to group allocation was not performed. TCR Vbeta CDR3 sequencing of some 140 peripheral blood samples (around 45 ophthalmopathy, about 75 hyperthyroidism and approximately 17 progressor patients) is reported in the paper.

The specimen was peripheral blood mononuclear cells (PBMCs), collected at new diagnosis, from a patient treated with antithyroid drugs. The sequence came from a man younger than 45 with Graves disease. Donor details come from another sample of the same person, matched by shared clones. The chain is encoded by TRBV12-3 or TRBV12-4 joined to TRBJ1-3, and possibly TRBD1, on 6 matching bases. Here is the DNA: TGTGCCAGCAGCGCAACAGGGTCCTACGGAAACACCATATATTTT. This encodes CASSATGSYGNTIYF.